This section outlines one TCR beta chain sequence together with its context. This sample is drawn from a study of control samples from healthy donors and cancer patients. With V trimmed by 0 bases and J by 4 bases, 1 base remained unmatched. The germline V gene encodes CDR1 MRHNA and CDR2 SNTAGT. The CDR3 totals 14 residues. Here immunoSEQ multiplex PCR was the method, and the copy in TCRdb shows in-frame clones only, minus some. The data show roughly 100,000 clones, with around 87% seen just once and 0.95% to 1.5% held by the top ten. The rearrangement links TRBV6-4 to TRBJ2-3, with TRBD2 identical over 7 bases. Sequencing used blood. The sequence was obtained from a woman between 50 and 59 years old in good health. This CDR3 reads CASSDSGGPDTQYF. The CDR3, as DNA: TGTGCCAGCAGTGACTCGGGAGGGCCAGATACGCAGTATTTT.